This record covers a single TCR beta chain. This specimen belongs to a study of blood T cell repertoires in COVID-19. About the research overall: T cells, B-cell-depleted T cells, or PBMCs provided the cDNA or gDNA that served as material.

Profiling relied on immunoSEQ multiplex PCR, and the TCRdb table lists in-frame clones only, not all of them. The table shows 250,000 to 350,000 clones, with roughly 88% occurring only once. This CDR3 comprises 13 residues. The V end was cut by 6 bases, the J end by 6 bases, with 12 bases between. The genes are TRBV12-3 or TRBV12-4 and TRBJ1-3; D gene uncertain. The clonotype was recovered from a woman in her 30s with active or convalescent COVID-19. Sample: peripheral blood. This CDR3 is CASSRGVPNTIYF. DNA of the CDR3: TGTGCCAGCAGCCGCGGGGTTCCAAACACCATATATTTT.